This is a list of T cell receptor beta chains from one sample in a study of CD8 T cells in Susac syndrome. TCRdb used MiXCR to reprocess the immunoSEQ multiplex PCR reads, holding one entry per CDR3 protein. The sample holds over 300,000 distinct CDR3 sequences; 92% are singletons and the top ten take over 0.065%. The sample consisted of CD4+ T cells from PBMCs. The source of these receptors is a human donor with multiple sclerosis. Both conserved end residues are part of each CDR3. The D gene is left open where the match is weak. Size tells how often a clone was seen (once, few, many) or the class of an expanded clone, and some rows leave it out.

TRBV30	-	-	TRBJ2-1	TGTGCCTGGAGTAGAACTAGCCTGGGCAATGAGCAGTTCTTC	CAWSRTSLGNEQFF
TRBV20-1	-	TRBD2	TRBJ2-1	TGCAGTGCCTATAGCGGGGGGGCCCGGGGTGAGCAGTTCTTC	CSAYSGGARGEQFF
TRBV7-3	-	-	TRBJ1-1	TGTGCCAGCAGCTTATCGGCGGAACTAACTGAAGCTTTCTTT	CASSLSAELTEAFF
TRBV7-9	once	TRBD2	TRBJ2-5	TGTGCCAGCAGCTTATCTAGCGGGTCAGAGACCCAGTACTTC	CASSLSSGSETQYF
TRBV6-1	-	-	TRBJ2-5	TGTGCCAGCAGTGAAGCTTGGAGGGTGTGGACCCAGTACTTC	CASSEAWRVWTQYF
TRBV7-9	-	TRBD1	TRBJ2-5	TGTGCCACCAGGACGACAGGGGAGGATGGGACCCAGTACTTC	CATRTTGEDGTQYF
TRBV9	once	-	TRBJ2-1	TGTGCCAGCAGCGTAGGACAGCCTTGGACGCGTTACAATGAGCAGTTCTTC	CASSVGQPWTRYNEQFF
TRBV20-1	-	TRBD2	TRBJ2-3	TGCAGTGCCACAGATCACTCGCGGGGGGGCACAGATACGCAGTATTTT	CSATDHSRGGTDTQYF
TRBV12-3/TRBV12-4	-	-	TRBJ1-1	TGTGCCAGCGCGGGGGGGGTCATGAACACTGAAGCTTTCTTT	CASAGGVMNTEAFF
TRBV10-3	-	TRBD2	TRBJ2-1	TGTGCCATCAGTAGAGTAGCGGGGAGCTCCTACAATGAGCAGTTCTTC	CAISRVAGSSYNEQFF
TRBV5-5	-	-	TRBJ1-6	TGTGCCAGCAGCGAGTTAAGGAGGGGGGACTCACCCCTCCACTTT	CASSELRRGDSPLHF
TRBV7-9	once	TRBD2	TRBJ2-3	TGTGCCAGCAGCTTAGCGCAGGGGACTAGCGGGTACCTCACAGATACGCAGTATTTT	CASSLAQGTSGYLTDTQYF
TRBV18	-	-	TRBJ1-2	TGTGCCAGCTCTCTGGACAAAGACTATGGCTACACCTTC	CASSLDKDYGYTF